This T cell receptor (beta chain) was profiled in a study of blood T cell repertoires in COVID-19. Across the whole study: COVID-19 samples, acute and convalescent, were from the United States, Italy and Spain. In each case, the material was cDNA or gDNA derived from T cells, B-cell-depleted T cells, or PBMCs.

Per the original data handling: From reference gene primer amplification, estimates of nucleated cell counts were derived. The assay was immunoSEQ multiplex PCR, and TCRdb's table has in-frame clones only and misses some. V and J calls and clone size are given by that table; D and trimming were obtained from the DNA. The sample lists roughly 100,000 clones, around 83% seen once, with under 2% in the top ten. This CDR3 contains 13 residues. V was trimmed by 4 bases and J by 7 bases, leaving 13 bases between them. This receptor was taken from a man aged 65 to 85 with active or convalescent COVID-19. The sample was peripheral blood. The rearrangement links TRBV12-3 or TRBV12-4 to TRBJ1-1, with D possibly TRBD1 on 6 matching bases. CDR3 DNA: TGTGCCAGCAGTTCCTCTGGGACACGTGAAGCTTTCTTT. Residues: CASSSSGTREAFF.